Listed below are T cell receptor beta chains from one sample, sequenced in a study of blood T cells in healthy people across ages. TCRdb passed the 5' RACE reads through MiXCR, listing each CDR3 protein once. This table holds hundreds of thousands of distinct CDR3 sequences, about 43% found once. Sequencing used blood. The receptor source for this set is an elderly man in good health. The CDR3 runs from the conserved cysteine through the conserved F or W. D genes are given only for firm matches. Rows may omit the clone size; those that give it use once, few, many or a size class.

d_gene: TRBD2
j_gene: TRBJ2-1
abundance: few
v_gene: TRBV5-1
CDR3nt: TGCGCCAGCAATTTCGGTAGCGGGGGGACTTCGAATGAGCAGTTCTTC
CDR3aa: CASNFGSGGTSNEQFF

d_gene: .
j_gene: TRBJ2-5
abundance: many
v_gene: TRBV20-1
CDR3nt: TGCAGTGCTAGCGGCGAGGGTTGGTTGGAGACCCAGTACTTC
CDR3aa: CSASGEGWLETQYF

d_gene: TRBD1
j_gene: TRBJ2-3
abundance: few
v_gene: TRBV27
CDR3nt: TGTGCCAGCAGTCCATGGACAGGGGGTCTCACAGATACGCAGTATTTT
CDR3aa: CASSPWTGGLTDTQYF

d_gene: TRBD2
j_gene: TRBJ2-2
abundance: .
v_gene: TRBV7-2
CDR3nt: TGTGCCACGCCCGGGGGGGGCGGCACCGGGGAGCTGTTTTTT
CDR3aa: CATPGGGGTGELFF

d_gene: .
j_gene: TRBJ2-7
abundance: .
v_gene: TRBV11-2
CDR3nt: TGTGCCAGCAGCATAGCGGCTTCCTACGAGCAGTACTTC
CDR3aa: CASSIAASYEQYF

d_gene: TRBD1
j_gene: TRBJ1-2
abundance: .
v_gene: TRBV6-2/TRBV6-3
CDR3nt: TGTGCCAGCAGTCTGCTCAGGGGGAACGCTGGCTACACCTTC
CDR3aa: CASSLLRGNAGYTF

d_gene: .
j_gene: TRBJ2-1
abundance: few
v_gene: TRBV7-3
CDR3nt: TGTGCCAGCAGCCGCACGAGGGATTATGAGCAGTTCTTC
CDR3aa: CASSRTRDYEQFF

d_gene: .
j_gene: TRBJ1-5
abundance: .
v_gene: TRBV27
CDR3nt: TGTGCCAGCAGTTTCAGGGATAATCAGCCCCAGCATTTT
CDR3aa: CASSFRDNQPQHF

d_gene: TRBD2
j_gene: TRBJ2-5
abundance: .
v_gene: TRBV6-2/TRBV6-3
CDR3nt: TGTGCCAGCAGTTATCCCTCTAGCGGGGGGGGTCAAGAGACCCAGTACTTC
CDR3aa: CASSYPSSGGGQETQYF

d_gene: .
j_gene: TRBJ2-1
abundance: once
v_gene: TRBV20-1
CDR3nt: TGCAGTGCTAGAGGGGGGGTAGCGTATGTAGGGGAGACCCAGTTCTTC
CDR3aa: CSARGGVAYVGETQFF

d_gene: .
j_gene: TRBJ1-1
abundance: .
v_gene: TRBV12-3/TRBV12-4
CDR3nt: TGTGCCAGCAGCACTGGCCCGGGAACTGAAGCTTTCTTT
CDR3aa: CASSTGPGTEAFF

d_gene: .
j_gene: TRBJ2-3
abundance: .
v_gene: TRBV19
CDR3nt: TGTGCCAGTAGTATAAGGCAGGGGCCTCTCCTTGGGGGATTAGGAACAGATACGCAGTATTTT
CDR3aa: CASSIRQGPLLGGLGTDTQYF

d_gene: .
j_gene: TRBJ2-7
abundance: .
v_gene: TRBV28
CDR3nt: TGTGCCAGCAGTTTAAGCGATATGGGCCATGCCCGCGAGCAGTACTTC
CDR3aa: CASSLSDMGHAREQYF

d_gene: .
j_gene: TRBJ1-4
abundance: few
v_gene: TRBV27
CDR3nt: TGTGCCAGCAGTTTATCAGGGGCAGGAAGGAATAATGAAAAACTGTTTTTT
CDR3aa: CASSLSGAGRNNEKLFF

d_gene: .
j_gene: TRBJ2-3
abundance: .
v_gene: TRBV6-6
CDR3nt: TGTGCCAGCGGTTACAGCACAGATACGCAGTATTTT
CDR3aa: CASGYSTDTQYF

d_gene: .
j_gene: TRBJ2-5
abundance: many
v_gene: TRBV6-5
CDR3nt: TGTGCCAGCAGTTATACGACAGGGAGGAGGGAGACCCAGTACTTC
CDR3aa: CASSYTTGRRETQYF

d_gene: .
j_gene: TRBJ2-1
abundance: .
v_gene: TRBV7-2
CDR3nt: TGTGCCGGCAGCCCGCGACCGTATGGTGGCAGGGCCTCCTACAATGAGCAGTTCTTC
CDR3aa: CAGSPRPYGGRASYNEQFF

d_gene: .
j_gene: TRBJ2-1
abundance: .
v_gene: TRBV25-1
CDR3nt: TGTGCCAGCAGTGACGTTTTAAGCGGGTACAATGAGCAGTTCTTC
CDR3aa: CASSDVLSGYNEQFF

d_gene: TRBD2
j_gene: TRBJ2-5
abundance: few
v_gene: TRBV13
CDR3nt: TGTGCCAGCAGCTCCGGGGGGGAGCAAGAGACCCAGTACTTC
CDR3aa: CASSSGGEQETQYF

d_gene: .
j_gene: TRBJ2-3
abundance: .
v_gene: TRBV6-2/TRBV6-3
CDR3nt: TGTGCCAGCAGTTACGCCGCAGATACGCAGTATTTT
CDR3aa: CASSYAADTQYF

d_gene: .
j_gene: TRBJ2-7
abundance: .
v_gene: TRBV2
CDR3nt: TGTGCCAGCAGGGCCCCAGGGAACAGCGAGCAGTACTTC
CDR3aa: CASRAPGNSEQYF

d_gene: TRBD2
j_gene: TRBJ2-5
abundance: few
v_gene: TRBV6-8
CDR3nt: TGTGCCAGCAGTACAAAGACTAGCGGGAGTTTGGCAGAGACCCAGTACTTC
CDR3aa: CASSTKTSGSLAETQYF

d_gene: .
j_gene: TRBJ2-7
abundance: .
v_gene: TRBV10-3
CDR3nt: TGTGCCATCAGTGAGATACAGGGCTACGAGCAGTACTTC
CDR3aa: CAISEIQGYEQYF

d_gene: TRBD2
j_gene: TRBJ2-3
abundance: .
v_gene: TRBV12-5
CDR3nt: TGTGCTAGTGGTTTCGCGGGAGGAGATACGCAGTATTTT
CDR3aa: CASGFAGGDTQYF

d_gene: .
j_gene: TRBJ1-1
abundance: .
v_gene: TRBV29-1
CDR3nt: TGCAGCGGGGACCGGAACACTGAAGCTTTCTTT
CDR3aa: CSGDRNTEAFF

d_gene: .
j_gene: TRBJ1-1
abundance: .
v_gene: TRBV20-1
CDR3nt: TGCAGTGCGAGGGGAGCGGGGAGTTTAAACACTGAAGCTTTCTTT
CDR3aa: CSARGAGSLNTEAFF

d_gene: .
j_gene: TRBJ1-2
abundance: .
v_gene: TRBV9
CDR3nt: TGTGCCAGCAGCGTAGCTGACCGTAATAGCTATGGCTACACCTTC
CDR3aa: CASSVADRNSYGYTF

d_gene: .
j_gene: TRBJ1-1
abundance: .
v_gene: TRBV20-1
CDR3nt: TGCAGTGCCCGTGTTAATCGGGCCGACACTGAAGCTTTCTTT
CDR3aa: CSARVNRADTEAFF

d_gene: TRBD1
j_gene: TRBJ2-7
abundance: few
v_gene: TRBV20-1
CDR3nt: TGCAGTGCCGAGACCGGGACAGGGGGCTACGAGCAGTACTTC
CDR3aa: CSAETGTGGYEQYF

d_gene: .
j_gene: TRBJ1-1
abundance: .
v_gene: TRBV7-2
CDR3nt: TGTGCCAGCAGCTTATCCTACAGGAGGAACACTGAAGCTTTCTTT
CDR3aa: CASSLSYRRNTEAFF

d_gene: TRBD2
j_gene: TRBJ2-2
abundance: .
v_gene: TRBV10-2
CDR3nt: TGCGCCAGCAGAAGCGGGACTAGCGGACCGAACACCGGGGAGCTGTTTTTT
CDR3aa: CASRSGTSGPNTGELFF